A selection of T cell receptor beta chains follows, all from one sample in a study of HIV-infected patients and healthy controls. From the 5' RACE reads, TCRdb called clonotypes with MiXCR, one entry per CDR3 protein. The repertoire holds 18,000 or so distinct CDR3 sequences, approximately 12% seen once, with over 8.5% in the top ten. Source material: blood. These receptors were collected from an adult in good health. Both conserved end residues are trimmed from each CDR3. The size of a clone is reported for some rows only, either as once, few or many, or as a class for expanded clones.

v_call	j_call	clone_size	cdr3_length	cdr3_aa
TRBV20-1	TRBJ2-1	many	15	SARDSSGGLYYNEQF
TRBV5-6	TRBJ2-5	medium-sized	13	ASSFVSPREETQY
TRBV3-1	TRBJ2-7	medium-sized	11	ASSQYQGGEQY
TRBV6-6	TRBJ1-6	many	13	ASSLNRVNNSPLH
TRBV12-3/TRBV12-4	TRBJ1-1	many	13	ASRSVAGGDTEAF
TRBV19	TRBJ1-5	many	12	ASSIRDSRQPQH
TRBV3-1	TRBJ1-6	many	15	ASSQDPGGYSNSPLH
TRBV20-1	TRBJ2-4	medium-sized	10	SAKELAVIQY
TRBV12-3/TRBV12-4	TRBJ1-2	many	11	ASSLAPNYGYT
TRBV7-2	TRBJ2-6	many	14	ATRTETSSGANVLT
TRBV18	TRBJ2-7	medium-sized	13	ASSSAGHVKSEQY
TRBV6-6	TRBJ2-3	few	12	ASTKLAGADTQY
TRBV4-1	TRBJ2-3	few	13	ASSQGLAGSDTQY
TRBV5-1	TRBJ1-3	many	12	ASSLELTGNTIY
TRBV7-8	TRBJ1-5	few	14	ASSPEQTLSTQPQH
TRBV6-6	TRBJ1-5	-	11	ASEEGARQPQH
TRBV7-9	TRBJ2-2	few	15	ASSPTRAGGSTGELF
TRBV7-2	TRBJ1-2	medium-sized	10	ASSLRLFGYT
TRBV28	TRBJ1-5	-	16	ASSLFWGTAEDNQPQH
TRBV7-9	TRBJ1-1	many	12	ASSFHSLNTEAF
TRBV2	TRBJ1-2	many	10	ASSEAAYGYT
TRBV20-1	TRBJ1-4	medium-sized	13	SARDLGEPVEKLF
TRBV29-1	TRBJ2-2	medium-sized	13	SVEPMADGTGELF
TRBV19	TRBJ1-1	-	10	ASSGDYTEAF
TRBV18	TRBJ2-1	few	13	ASSRGGLEHDEQF
TRBV12-3/TRBV12-4	TRBJ1-5	many	13	ASSLAMAGNQPQH
TRBV6-2/TRBV6-3	TRBJ2-1	medium-sized	14	ASSLRPNRFYNEQF
TRBV5-4	TRBJ1-3	many	12	ASSLRQPGNTIY
TRBV28	TRBJ1-5	medium-sized	12	ASSRGGSNQPQH
TRBV5-4	TRBJ1-3	-	16	ASSLLRTGDQAGNTIY
TRBV6-5	TRBJ1-2	many	10	ATGTGAYGYT
TRBV29-1	TRBJ2-1	many	15	SVDGTSGGLLYNEQF
TRBV20-1	TRBJ1-1	many	12	SARSPGMNTEAF
TRBV27	TRBJ2-5	-	11	ASRPSGQETQY
TRBV9	TRBJ1-2	many	13	ASSVDEGRVYGYT
TRBV5-6	TRBJ2-3	few	14	ASSLGLDRGTDTQY
TRBV5-1	TRBJ2-7	-	11	ASSLGEAGEQY
TRBV5-1	TRBJ1-1	many	11	ASSSGLNTEAF
TRBV12-3/TRBV12-4	TRBJ2-4	many	12	ASRAGGAKNIQY
TRBV6-5	TRBJ2-7	-	12	ASSYNEITSEQY
TRBV29-1	TRBJ1-2	many	10	SVVEGNYGYT
TRBV12-3/TRBV12-4	TRBJ2-6	medium-sized	13	ASSTTGSGANVLT
TRBV20-1	TRBJ2-1	few	10	SASRNRGEQF